This is a list of T cell receptor beta chains from one sample in a study of blood T cell repertoires in COVID-19. Sequenced by immunoSEQ multiplex PCR; TCRdb stores in-frame clones only, minus some. This table has about 140,000 clones, approximately 90% appearing once. The sequencing input was peripheral blood. These receptors were collected from a woman older than 75 with acute or convalescent COVID-19. Both conserved end residues are part of each CDR3. A D gene is named only where the DNA matches it firmly. Some rows have no size entry. The others give once, few or many, or a class for an expanded clone.

clone size | J gene | V gene | D gene | CDR3 protein | CDR3 DNA
- | TRBJ1-2 | TRBV5-4 | TRBD1 | CASRPPPRTGGDGYTF | TGTGCCAGCAGGCCTCCTCCCCGGACAGGCGGAGATGGCTACACCTTC
- | TRBJ1-2 | TRBV25-1 | TRBD1 | CASSDNRGTYYGYTF | TGTGCCAGCAGTGATAACAGGGGCACGTACTATGGCTACACCTTC
- | TRBJ1-5 | TRBV9 | - | CASSGGDLNQPQHF | TGTGCCAGCAGCGGCGGGGACCTCAATCAGCCCCAGCATTTT
- | TRBJ2-3 | TRBV13 | - | CASSRSGTPDTQYF | TGTGCCAGCAGCCGCTCCGGGACTCCAGATACGCAGTATTTT
- | TRBJ1-6 | TRBV10-3 | - | CAISANLNSPLHF | TGTGCCATCAGTGCAAACCTAAATTCACCCCTCCACTTT
- | TRBJ2-3 | TRBV7-2 | TRBD2 | CASTLTSGARTDTQYF | TGTGCCAGCACCCTGACTAGCGGGGCTCGCACAGATACGCAGTATTTT
- | TRBJ2-1 | TRBV5-1 | - | CASSPEAGEQFF | TGCGCCAGCAGCCCGGAGGCTGGAGAGCAGTTCTTC
once | TRBJ2-1 | TRBV6-1 | TRBD2 | CASSDPGLAGGPHEQFF | TGTGCCAGCAGTGACCCGGGACTAGCGGGGGGGCCCCATGAGCAGTTCTTC
- | TRBJ1-1 | TRBV7-2 | TRBD1 | CASSTRGQGDTEAFF | TGTGCCAGCAGCACTAGGGGACAGGGGGACACTGAAGCTTTCTTT
- | TRBJ1-5 | TRBV19 | TRBD1 | CASNLGQGSNQPQHF | TGTGCCAGTAATCTCGGACAGGGTAGCAATCAGCCCCAGCATTTT
- | TRBJ1-4 | TRBV5-8 | TRBD1 | CASSLAGTGSEKLFF | TGTGCCAGCAGCTTGGCCGGGACAGGGTCTGAAAAACTGTTTTTT